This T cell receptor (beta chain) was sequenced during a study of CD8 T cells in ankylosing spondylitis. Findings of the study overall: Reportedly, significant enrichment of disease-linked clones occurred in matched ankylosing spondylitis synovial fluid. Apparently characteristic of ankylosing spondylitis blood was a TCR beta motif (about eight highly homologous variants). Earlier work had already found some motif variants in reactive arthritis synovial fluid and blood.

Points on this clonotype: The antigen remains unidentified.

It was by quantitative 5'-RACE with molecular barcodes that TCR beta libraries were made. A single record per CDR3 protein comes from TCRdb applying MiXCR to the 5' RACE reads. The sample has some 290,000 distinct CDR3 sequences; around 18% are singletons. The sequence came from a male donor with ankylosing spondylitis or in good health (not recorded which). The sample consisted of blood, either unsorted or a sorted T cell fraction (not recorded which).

CDR3 DNA: TGTGCCAGCAGAAAGGGGGCCCAAGAGACCCAGTACTTC. Translation gives CASRKGAQETQYF. This sequence joins TRBV27 and TRBJ2-5; 7 nucleotides agree with TRBD1. The V segment lost 6 bases and the J segment 1 base; nucleotides outside the gene matches: 2. This CDR3 is built from 13 residues. Germline lookup yields CDR1 MNHEY and CDR2 SMNVEV (reference sequence).